This T cell receptor (beta chain) is from a study of somatic mutations in cytotoxic T cells in rheumatoid arthritis. Study observations and caveats: A finding that went unadjusted for multiple comparisons was the slight underrepresentation of TRBV07 in rheumatoid arthritis patients. Significant differences in CD8+ T-cell clonality were not found between rheumatoid arthritis patients and healthy controls (age-matched).

Here immunoSEQ multiplex PCR was the method, and the copy in TCRdb shows in-frame clones only, minus some. The sample has tens of thousands of clones; approximately 80% are singletons. Notes on this clone: What it binds is unknown.

The length of the CDR3 is 13 residues. V lost 3 bases and J lost 5, with 11 bases in between. Germline CDR1 is MNHNS and CDR2 is SASEGT. The sequence derives from a man aged 40-50 years in good health. The sequenced sample was CD8+ T cells sorted from blood. The chain joins TRBV6-1 to TRBJ2-7; D is possibly TRBD2 (5 bases). CDR3 amino acids: CASSDEGKDEQYF. The DNA of the CDR3 is TGTGCCAGCAGTGACGAGGGTAAGGACGAGCAGTACTTC.